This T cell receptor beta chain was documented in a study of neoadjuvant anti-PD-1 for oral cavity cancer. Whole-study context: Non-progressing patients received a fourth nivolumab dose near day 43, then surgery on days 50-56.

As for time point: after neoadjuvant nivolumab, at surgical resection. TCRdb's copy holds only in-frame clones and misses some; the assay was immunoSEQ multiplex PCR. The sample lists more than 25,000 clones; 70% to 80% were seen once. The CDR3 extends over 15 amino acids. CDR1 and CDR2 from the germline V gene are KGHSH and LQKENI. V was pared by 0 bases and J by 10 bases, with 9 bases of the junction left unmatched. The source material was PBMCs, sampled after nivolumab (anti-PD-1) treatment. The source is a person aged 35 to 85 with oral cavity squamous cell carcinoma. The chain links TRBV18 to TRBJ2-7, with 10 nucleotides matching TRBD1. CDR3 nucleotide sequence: TGTGCCAGCTCACCACCGGGGACAGGGGCTCCTTTTCAGTACTTC. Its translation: CASSPPGTGAPFQYF.